The present T cell receptor (beta chain) was sequenced within a study of T cells after yellow fever vaccination. Study-wide findings and caveats: Abundant clonotypes (contaminants from the bulk population) could be present in FACS-sorted repertoires. A large majority of primary-vaccination clones showed up again after the booster (roughly 95% CD4, 88% CD8).

The V end lost 1 base, the J end lost 4 bases, and 15 bases lay between the germline ends. The CDR3 runs to 15 residues. CDR1 is SGHRS and CDR2 is YFSETQ in the germline V gene. Conversion of TCR transcripts into cDNA relied on 5'RACE template switching, which added a universal primer site and UMIs. TCRdb re-derived calls from the 5' RACE reads in MiXCR, one entry per CDR3 protein. The sample gives about 340,000 distinct CDR3 sequences, approximately 9% of which show up once; roughly 18% is in the top ten. For this clonotype: Antigen specificity is unknown.

The sample consisted of PBMCs, taken on the day of the first yellow fever vaccination. This chain connects TRBV5-1 to TRBJ2-7, with no clear D. This TCR was sampled from a man younger than 35 who received the YFV17D yellow fever vaccine. CDR3 nucleotide sequence: TGCGCCAGCAGCTTGAGGTACATGGACGGGTACGAGCAGTACTTC. Translated: CASSLRYMDGYEQYF. The variable domain in full, with the rest retrieved from reference TRBV5-1 and TRBJ2-7, is KAGVTQTPRYLIKTRGQQVTLSCSPISGHRSVSWYQQTPGQGLQFLFEYFSETQRNKGNFPGRFSGRQFSNSRSEMNVSTLELGDSALYLCASSLRYMDGYEQYFGPGTRLTVT.